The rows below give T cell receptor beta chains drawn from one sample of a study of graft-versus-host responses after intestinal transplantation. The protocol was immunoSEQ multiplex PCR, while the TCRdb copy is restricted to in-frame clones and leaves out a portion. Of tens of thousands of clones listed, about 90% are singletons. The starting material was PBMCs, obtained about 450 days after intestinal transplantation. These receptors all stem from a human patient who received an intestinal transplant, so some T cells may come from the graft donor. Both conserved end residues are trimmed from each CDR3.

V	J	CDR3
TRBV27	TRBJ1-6	ASSYGPPGHNSPLH
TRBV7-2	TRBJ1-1	ASSLTGLNTEAF
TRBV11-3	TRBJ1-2	ASSLDALWGKDYGYT
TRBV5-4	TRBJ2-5	ASSSSGVQETQY
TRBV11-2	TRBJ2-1	ASSARLAHYNEQF
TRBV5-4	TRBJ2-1	ASSLGGRIYNEQF
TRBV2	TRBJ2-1	ANSSPLAGYNEQF
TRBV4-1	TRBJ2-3	ASSQKPGLAGELSWTDTQY
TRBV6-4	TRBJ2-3	ASSDGTGGADTQY
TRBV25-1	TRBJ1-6	ASSELGQGGFNSPLH
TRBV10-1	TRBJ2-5	ASSEGSTQY
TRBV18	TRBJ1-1	ASSLQQGYTEAF
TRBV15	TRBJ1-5	ATSRDHGQPQH
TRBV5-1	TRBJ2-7	ASSLRAGPYEQY
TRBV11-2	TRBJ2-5	ASSYGGPSGYQETQY
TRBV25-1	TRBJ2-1	ASSEAGSSYNEQF
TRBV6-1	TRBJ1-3	ASSESPRAGNTIY
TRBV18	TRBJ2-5	ASSPPGGFETQY
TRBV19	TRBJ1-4	ASTDRTGERKLF
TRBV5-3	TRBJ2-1	ASSFMYSGRNEQF
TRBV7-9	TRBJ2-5	ASSFNSGGQGY
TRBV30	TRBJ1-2	AWSPGVTNYGYT
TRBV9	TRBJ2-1	ASSVRGYNEQF
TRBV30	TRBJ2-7	AWSPTTGEYEQY